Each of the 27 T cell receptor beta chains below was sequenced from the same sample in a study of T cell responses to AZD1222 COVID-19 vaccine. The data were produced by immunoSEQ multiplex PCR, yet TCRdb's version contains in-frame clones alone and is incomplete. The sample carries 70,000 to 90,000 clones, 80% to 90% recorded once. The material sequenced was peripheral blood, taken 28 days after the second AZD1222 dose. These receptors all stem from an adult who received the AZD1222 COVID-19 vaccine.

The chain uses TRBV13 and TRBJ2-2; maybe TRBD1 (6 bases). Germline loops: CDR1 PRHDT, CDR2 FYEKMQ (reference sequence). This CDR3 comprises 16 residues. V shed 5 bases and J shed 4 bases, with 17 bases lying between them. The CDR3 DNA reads TGTGCCAGCAGCCGAGCCGGGACAAGTAGCACCGGGGAGCTGTTTTTT. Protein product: CASSRAGTSSTGELFF.

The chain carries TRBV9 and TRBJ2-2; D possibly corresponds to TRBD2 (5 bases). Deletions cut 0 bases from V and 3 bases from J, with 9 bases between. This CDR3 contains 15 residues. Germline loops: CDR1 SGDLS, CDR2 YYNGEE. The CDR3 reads CASSVGLGDTGELFF. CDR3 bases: TGTGCCAGCAGCGTAGGTCTCGGGGACACCGGGGAGCTGTTTTTT.

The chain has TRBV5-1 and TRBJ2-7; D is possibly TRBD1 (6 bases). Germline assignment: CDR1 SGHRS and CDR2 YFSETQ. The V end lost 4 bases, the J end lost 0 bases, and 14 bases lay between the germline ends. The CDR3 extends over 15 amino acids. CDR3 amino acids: CASSQGHRDSYEQYV. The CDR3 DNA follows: TGCGCCAGCAGCCAGGGCCACAGGGACTCCTACGAGCAGTACGTC.

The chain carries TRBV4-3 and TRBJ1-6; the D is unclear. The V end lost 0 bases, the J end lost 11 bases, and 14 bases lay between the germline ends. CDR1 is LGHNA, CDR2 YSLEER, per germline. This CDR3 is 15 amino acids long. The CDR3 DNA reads TGCGCCAGCAGCCAAGAAGAAGGAGTCCCGACACCCCTCCACTTT. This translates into CASSQEEGVPTPLHF.

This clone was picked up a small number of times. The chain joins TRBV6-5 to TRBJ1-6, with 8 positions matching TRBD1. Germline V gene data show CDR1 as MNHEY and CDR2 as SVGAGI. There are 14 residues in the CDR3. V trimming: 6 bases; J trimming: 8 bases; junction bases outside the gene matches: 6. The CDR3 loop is CASRWTGSDSPLHF. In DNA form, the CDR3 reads TGTGCCAGCAGGTGGACAGGGAGCGATTCACCCCTCCACTTT.

DNA for the CDR3: TGTGCCAGCAGGGGTGGACAAGGCGGGGGAGAGACCCAGTACTTC. Protein sequence: CASRGGQGGGETQYF. The chain has TRBV9 and TRBJ2-5; 7 nucleotides align to TRBD2. This CDR3 has 15 amino acids. Per the germline V gene, CDR1 is SGDLS and CDR2 is YYNGEE. J was trimmed by 4 bases and V by 5 bases; bases with no gene match: 11.

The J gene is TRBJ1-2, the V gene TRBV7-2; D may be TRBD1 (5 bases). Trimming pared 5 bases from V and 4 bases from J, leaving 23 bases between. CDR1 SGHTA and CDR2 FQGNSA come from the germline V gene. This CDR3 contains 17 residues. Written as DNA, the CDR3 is TGTGCCAGCAGCCCACGGACAAGCCTCTTGGGTTCCTATGGCTACACCTTC. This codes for CASSPRTSLLGSYGYTF.

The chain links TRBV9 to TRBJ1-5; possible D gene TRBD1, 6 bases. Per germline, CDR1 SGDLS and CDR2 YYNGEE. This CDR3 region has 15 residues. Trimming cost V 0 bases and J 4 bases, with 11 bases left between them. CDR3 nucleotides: TGTGCCAGCAGCGTAGACGCAGGGGCAAATCAGCCCCAGCATTTT. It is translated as CASSVDAGANQPQHF.

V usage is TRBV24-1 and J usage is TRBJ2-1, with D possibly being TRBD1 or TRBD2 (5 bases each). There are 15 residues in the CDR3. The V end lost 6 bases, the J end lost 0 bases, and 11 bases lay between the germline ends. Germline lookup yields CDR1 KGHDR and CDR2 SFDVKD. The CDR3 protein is CATSLSGSSYNEQFF. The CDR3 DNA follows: TGTGCCACCAGTCTCTCAGGGAGCTCCTACAATGAGCAGTTCTTC.

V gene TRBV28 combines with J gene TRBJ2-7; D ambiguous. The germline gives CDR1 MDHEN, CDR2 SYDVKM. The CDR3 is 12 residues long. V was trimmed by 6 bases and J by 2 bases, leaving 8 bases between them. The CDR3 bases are TGTGCCAGCAGAGGCAGCCCCTACGAGCAGTACGTC. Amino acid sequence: CASRGSPYEQYV.

The CDR3 region has the DNA TGTGCCAGCAGCACCCGACCCTCGGCCTCTGAAGCTTTCTTT. This codes for CASSTRPSASEAFF. V usage is TRBV9 and J usage is TRBJ1-1, with D unclear. CDR1 SGDLS and CDR2 YYNGEE come from the germline V gene. V lost 4 bases and J 6 bases, leaving 16 bases between the germline ends. The CDR3 contains 14 residues.

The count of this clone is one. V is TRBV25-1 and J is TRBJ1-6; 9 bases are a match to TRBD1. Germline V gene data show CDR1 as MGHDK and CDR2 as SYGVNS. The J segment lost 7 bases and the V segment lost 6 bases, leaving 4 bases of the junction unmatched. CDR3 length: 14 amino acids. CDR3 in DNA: TGTGCCAGCAGCACTACAGGGGGCAATTCACCCCTCCACTTT. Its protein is CASSTTGGNSPLHF.

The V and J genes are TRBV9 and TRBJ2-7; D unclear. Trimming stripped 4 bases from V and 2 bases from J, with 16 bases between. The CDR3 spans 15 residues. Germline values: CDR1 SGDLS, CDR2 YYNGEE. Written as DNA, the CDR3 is TGTGCCAGCAGCCCCCTCCCTGACTCCCCCTACGAGCAGTACTTC. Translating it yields CASSPLPDSPYEQYF.

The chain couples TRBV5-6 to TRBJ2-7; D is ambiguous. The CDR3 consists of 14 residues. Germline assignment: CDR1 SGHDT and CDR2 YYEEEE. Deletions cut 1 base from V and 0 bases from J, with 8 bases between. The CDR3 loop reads CASSLPLSSYEQYF. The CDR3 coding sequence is TGTGCCAGCAGCTTGCCACTAAGCTCCTACGAGCAGTACTTC.

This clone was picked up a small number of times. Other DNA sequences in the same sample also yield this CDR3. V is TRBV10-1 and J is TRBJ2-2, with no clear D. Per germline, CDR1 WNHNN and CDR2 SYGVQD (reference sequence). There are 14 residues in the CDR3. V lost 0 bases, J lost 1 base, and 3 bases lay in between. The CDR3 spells CASSESGNTGELFF. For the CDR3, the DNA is TGCGCCAGCAGTGAGTCGGGGAACACCGGGGAGCTGTTTTTT.

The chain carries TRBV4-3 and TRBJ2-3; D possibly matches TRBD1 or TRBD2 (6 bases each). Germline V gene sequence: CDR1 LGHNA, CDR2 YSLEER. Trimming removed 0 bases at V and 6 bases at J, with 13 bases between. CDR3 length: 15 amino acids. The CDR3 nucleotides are TGCGCCAGCAGCCAAGATAATTCGGGGGCCGATACGCAGTATTTT. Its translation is CASSQDNSGADTQYF.

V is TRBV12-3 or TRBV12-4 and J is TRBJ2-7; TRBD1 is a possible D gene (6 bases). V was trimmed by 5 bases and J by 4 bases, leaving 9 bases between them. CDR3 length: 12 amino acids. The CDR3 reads CASSRDRYEQYF. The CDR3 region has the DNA TGTGCCAGCAGTCGAGACAGGTACGAGCAGTACTTC.

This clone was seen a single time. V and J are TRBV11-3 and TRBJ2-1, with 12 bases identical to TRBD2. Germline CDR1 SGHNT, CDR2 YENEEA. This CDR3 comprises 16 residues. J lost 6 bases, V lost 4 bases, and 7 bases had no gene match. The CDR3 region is CASSSTTSGGLNEQFF. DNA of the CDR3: TGTGCCAGCAGCTCAACGACTAGCGGGGGCCTCAATGAGCAGTTCTTC.

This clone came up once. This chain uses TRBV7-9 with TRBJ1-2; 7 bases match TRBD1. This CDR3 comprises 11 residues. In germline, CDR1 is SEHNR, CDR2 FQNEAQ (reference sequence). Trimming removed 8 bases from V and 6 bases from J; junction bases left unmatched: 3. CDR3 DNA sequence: TGTGCCAGCCGAGGGGGCGATGGCTACACCTTC. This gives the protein CASRGGDGYTF.

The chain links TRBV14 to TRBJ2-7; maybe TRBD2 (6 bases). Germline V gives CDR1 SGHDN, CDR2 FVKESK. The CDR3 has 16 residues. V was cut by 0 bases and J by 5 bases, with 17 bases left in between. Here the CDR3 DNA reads TGTGCCAGCAGCCAAGAGGAACGGGAGATGTTACACGAGCAGTACTTC. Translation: CASSQEEREMLHEQYF.

The DNA for the CDR3 is TGTGCCAGCAGTTACACTTTAGCGGGGGGGCGCAATGAGCAGTTCTTC. Its protein is CASSYTLAGGRNEQFF. The genes are TRBV6-5 and TRBJ2-1; 11 nucleotides line up with TRBD2. The CDR3 runs to 16 residues. The V and J ends lost 2 bases and 6 bases, in that order; junction bases with no gene match: 6. Germline-derived CDR1 and CDR2 are MNHEY and SVGAGI.

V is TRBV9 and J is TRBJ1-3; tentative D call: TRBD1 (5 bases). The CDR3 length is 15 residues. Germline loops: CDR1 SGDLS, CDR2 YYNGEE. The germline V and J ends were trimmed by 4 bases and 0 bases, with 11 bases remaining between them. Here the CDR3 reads CASSFADSSGNTIYF. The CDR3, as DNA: TGTGCCAGCAGCTTCGCCGACAGCTCTGGAAACACCATATATTTT.

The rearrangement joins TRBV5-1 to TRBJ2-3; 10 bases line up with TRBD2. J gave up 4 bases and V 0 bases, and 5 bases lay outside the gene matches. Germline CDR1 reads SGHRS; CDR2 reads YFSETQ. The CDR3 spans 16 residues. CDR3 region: CASSLAAGGPSDTQYF. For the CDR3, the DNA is TGCGCCAGCAGCTTGGCAGCGGGAGGGCCCTCAGATACGCAGTATTTT.

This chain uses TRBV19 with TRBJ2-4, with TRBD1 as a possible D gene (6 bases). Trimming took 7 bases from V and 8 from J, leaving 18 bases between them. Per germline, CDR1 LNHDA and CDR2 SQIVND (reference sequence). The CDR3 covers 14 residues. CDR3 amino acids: CASTTGLKGDIQYF. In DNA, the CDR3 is TGTGCCAGTACAACGGGATTAAAGGGGGACATTCAGTACTTC. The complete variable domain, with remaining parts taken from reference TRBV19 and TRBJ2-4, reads DGGITQSPKYLFRKEGQNVTLSCEQNLNHDAMYWYRQDPGQGLRLIYYSQIVNDFQKGDIAEGYSVSREKKESFPLTVTSAQKNPTAFYLCASTTGLKGDIQYFGAGTRLSVL.

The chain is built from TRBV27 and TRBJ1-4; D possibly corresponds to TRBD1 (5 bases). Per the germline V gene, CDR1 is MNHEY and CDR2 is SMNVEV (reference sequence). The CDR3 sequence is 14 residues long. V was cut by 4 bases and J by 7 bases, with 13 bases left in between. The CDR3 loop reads CASSWGKGAEKLFF. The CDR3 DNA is TGTGCCAGCAGTTGGGGGAAGGGTGCTGAAAAACTGTTTTTT.

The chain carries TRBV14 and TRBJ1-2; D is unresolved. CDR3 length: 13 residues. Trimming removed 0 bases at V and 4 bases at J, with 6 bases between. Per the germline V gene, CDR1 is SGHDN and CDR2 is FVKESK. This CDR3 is CASSQDEIYGYTF. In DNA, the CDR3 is TGTGCCAGCAGCCAAGATGAGATCTATGGCTACACCTTC.

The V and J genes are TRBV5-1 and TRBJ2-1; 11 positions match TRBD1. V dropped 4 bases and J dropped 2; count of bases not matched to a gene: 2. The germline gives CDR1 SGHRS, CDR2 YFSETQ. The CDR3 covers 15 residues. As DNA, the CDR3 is TGCGCCAGCAGCACGGGACAGGGGGCCTACAATGAGCAGTTCTTC. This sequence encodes CASSTGQGAYNEQFF.